What follows are 12 T cell receptor beta chains derived from one specimen sequenced in a study of blood T cell repertoires in COVID-19. The repertoire was sequenced with immunoSEQ multiplex PCR; TCRdb's copy has only in-frame clones and lacks some. The table shows 100,000 or so clones, with 75% to 90% occurring only once. Sample: peripheral blood. The receptor source for this set is a man between 60 and 70 years old with acute or convalescent COVID-19.

V is TRBV9 and J is TRBJ2-5; 7 nucleotides line up with TRBD2. Losses at the gene ends were 0 bases for V and 4 bases for J; bases not matched to a gene: 9. The V gene's germline CDR1 is SGDLS and CDR2 YYNGEE. This CDR3 region has 16 residues. The CDR3 nucleotides read TGTGCCAGCAGCGTAGTCGCGGGAGCCCTCCCAGAGACCCAGTACTTC. This sequence encodes CASSVVAGALPETQYF.

This chain links TRBV2 with TRBJ1-6; D not resolved. Germline V gene data show CDR1 as SNHLY and CDR2 as FYNNEI. The CDR3 length is 16 residues. Between the trimmed V and J ends, which lost 8 bases and 9 bases, there was a span of 23 bases. CDR3 loop: CASEVDAAMAGSPLHF. The CDR3 DNA is TGTGCCAGCGAAGTAGACGCCGCGATGGCGGGTTCACCCCTCCACTTT.

The J gene is TRBJ2-3, the V gene TRBV5-1, with unresolved D. Trimming stripped 0 bases from V and 1 base from J, with 12 bases between. The CDR3 is 16 amino acids. Germline V gives CDR1 SGHRS, CDR2 YFSETQ. The CDR3 region is CASSLVESRGTDTQYF. The CDR3 DNA reads TGCGCCAGCAGCTTGGTCGAAAGTCGGGGCACAGATACGCAGTATTTT.

This clone was observed a handful of times. The V call is TRBV27, the J call TRBJ2-7; the D is unclear. The CDR3 is 13 residues long. V shed 5 bases and J shed 4 bases, with 12 bases lying between them. Germline loops: CDR1 MNHEY, CDR2 SMNVEV (reference sequence). The CDR3 sequence is CASSPDKKYEQYF. CDR3 bases: TGTGCCAGCAGTCCTGACAAGAAATACGAGCAGTACTTC.

This clone was recorded a few times. The chain carries TRBV7-9 and TRBJ1-2, with 10 bases lining up with TRBD1. Germline CDR1 and CDR2: SEHNR and FQNEAQ (reference sequence). Germline trimming cut 0 bases from V and 6 bases from J; bases unmatched to any gene: 1. The CDR3 runs 14 residues. CDR3 sequence (DNA): TGTGCCAGCAGCTTAGCCGGGACAGGGGATGGCTACACCTTC. Its translation: CASSLAGTGDGYTF.

This clone was seen once. The chain has TRBV24-1 and TRBJ2-1, with 7 bases lining up with TRBD1. Germline CDR1 reads KGHDR; CDR2 reads SFDVKD. CDR3 length equals 15 residues. Trimming removed 1 base from V and 5 bases from J; junction bases left unmatched: 4. The CDR3 is CATSDFRDSNNEQFF. In DNA form, the CDR3 reads TGTGCCACCAGTGATTTTAGGGACAGTAACAATGAGCAGTTCTTC.

This chain links TRBV29-1 with TRBJ2-1, with 11 bases aligning to TRBD2. Per the germline V gene, CDR1 is SQVTM and CDR2 is ANQGSEA. V was pared by 2 bases and J by 4 bases, with 4 bases of the junction left unmatched. This CDR3 region has 15 residues. The CDR3 reads CSVEPPSGGYNEQFF. CDR3 DNA: TGCAGCGTTGAACCGCCTAGCGGGGGGTACAATGAGCAGTTCTTC.

The gene calls are TRBV10-2 and TRBJ2-1; TRBD2 aligns across 11 bases. After removal of 7 bases from V and 8 bases from J, the junction contained 10 bases not matched to a gene. CDR3 size: 15 residues. Germline V gene data show CDR1 as WSHSY and CDR2 as SAAADI. CDR3 loop: CASTEASGGRDEQFF. The CDR3 bases are TGCGCCAGCACGGAGGCTAGCGGGGGGAGGGATGAGCAGTTCTTC.

The chain couples TRBV5-1 to TRBJ2-7; 9 bases are a match to TRBD1. CDR1 is SGHRS and CDR2 is YFSETQ in the germline V gene. V gave up 5 bases and J gave up 6 bases; unmatched junction bases: 9. The CDR3 contains 14 residues. The CDR3 is CASRGAGTGTEQYF. In DNA form, the CDR3 reads TGCGCCAGCAGGGGGGCCGGGACAGGGACCGAGCAGTACTTC.

This chain links TRBV30 with TRBJ2-7, with D possibly TRBD2 on 7 matching bases. Germline V lookup: CDR1 GTSNPN, CDR2 SVGIG (reference sequence). This CDR3 comprises 16 residues. With 1 base removed from V and 0 bases from J, the gap between germline ends came to 16 bases. CDR3 residues: CAWSGLPRGGSYEQYF. The CDR3 region has the DNA TGTGCCTGGAGTGGACTCCCTAGGGGGGGCTCCTACGAGCAGTACTTC.

The sample holds one count of this clone. The chain employs TRBV30 and TRBJ2-3; TRBD2 agrees at 7 bases. This CDR3 has 17 residues. Germline lookup yields CDR1 GTSNPN and CDR2 SVGIG (reference sequence). V was pared by 3 bases and J by 6 bases, with 18 bases of the junction left unmatched. The CDR3 bases are TGTGCCTGGAGACCCAGCCTGGTGGGGAGGGTTTTGGATACGCAGTATTTT. Its translation is CAWRPSLVGRVLDTQYF.

The V and J genes are TRBV7-8 and TRBJ2-3; perhaps TRBD1 as D (6 bases). V was clipped by 3 bases and J by 4 bases, with 11 bases between them. From germline, CDR1 is SGHVS and CDR2 FQNEAQ. The CDR3 is 14 amino acids. The CDR3, as DNA: TGTGCCAGCAGCTTTCAGGGGCAGGCAGATACGCAGTATTTT. Encoded protein: CASSFQGQADTQYF.